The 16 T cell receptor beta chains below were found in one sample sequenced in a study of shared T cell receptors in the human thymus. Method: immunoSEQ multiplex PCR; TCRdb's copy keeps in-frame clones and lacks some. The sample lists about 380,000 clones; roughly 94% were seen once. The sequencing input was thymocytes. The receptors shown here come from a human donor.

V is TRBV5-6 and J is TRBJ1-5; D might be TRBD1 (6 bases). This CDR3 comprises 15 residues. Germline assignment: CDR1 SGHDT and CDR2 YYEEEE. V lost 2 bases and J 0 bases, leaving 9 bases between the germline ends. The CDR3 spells CASSLQGLSNQPQHF. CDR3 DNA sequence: TGTGCCAGCAGCTTACAGGGTCTTAGCAATCAGCCCCAGCATTTT.

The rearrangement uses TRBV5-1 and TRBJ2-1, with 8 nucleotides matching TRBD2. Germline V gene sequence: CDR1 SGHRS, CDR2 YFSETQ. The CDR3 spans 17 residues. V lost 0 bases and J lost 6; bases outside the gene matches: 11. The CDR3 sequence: CASSLAYRGRLCNEQFF. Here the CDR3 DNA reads TGCGCCAGCAGCTTGGCCTATCGCGGGAGGCTTTGCAATGAGCAGTTCTTC.

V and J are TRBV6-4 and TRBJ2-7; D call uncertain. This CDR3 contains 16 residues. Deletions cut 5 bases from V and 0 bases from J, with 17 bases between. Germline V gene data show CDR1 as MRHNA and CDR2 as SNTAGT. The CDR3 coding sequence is TGTGCCAGCAGTATGCACAGAATAACACGCTCCTACGAGCAGTACTTC. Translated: CASSMHRITRSYEQYF.

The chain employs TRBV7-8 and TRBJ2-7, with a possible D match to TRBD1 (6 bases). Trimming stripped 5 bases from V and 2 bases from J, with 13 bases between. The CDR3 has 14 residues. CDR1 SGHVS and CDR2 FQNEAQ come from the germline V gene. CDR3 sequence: CASSPSGGAYEQYF. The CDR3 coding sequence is TGTGCCAGCAGCCCCAGTGGGGGCGCCTACGAGCAGTACTTC.

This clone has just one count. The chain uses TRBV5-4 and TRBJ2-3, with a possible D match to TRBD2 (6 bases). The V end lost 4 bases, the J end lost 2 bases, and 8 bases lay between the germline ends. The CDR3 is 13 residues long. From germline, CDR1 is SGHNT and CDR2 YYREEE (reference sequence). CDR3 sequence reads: CASSGTFTDTQYF. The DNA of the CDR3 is TGTGCCAGCAGCGGGACTTTCACAGATACGCAGTATTTT.

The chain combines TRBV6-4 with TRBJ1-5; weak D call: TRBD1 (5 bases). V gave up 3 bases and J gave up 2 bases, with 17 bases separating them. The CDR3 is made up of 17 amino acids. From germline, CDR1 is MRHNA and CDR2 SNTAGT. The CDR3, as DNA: TGTGCCAGCAGTGATGGACATATCCGAGGGGGCAATCAGCCCCAGCATTTT. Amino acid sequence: CASSDGHIRGGNQPQHF.

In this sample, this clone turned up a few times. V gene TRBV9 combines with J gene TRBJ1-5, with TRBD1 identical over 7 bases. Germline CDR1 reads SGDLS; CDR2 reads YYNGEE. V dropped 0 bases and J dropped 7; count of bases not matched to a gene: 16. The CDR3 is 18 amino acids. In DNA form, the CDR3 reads TGTGCCAGCAGCGTAGGCAGTTTCCAGACAGGGACTGGACAGCCCCAGCATTTT. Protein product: CASSVGSFQTGTGQPQHF.

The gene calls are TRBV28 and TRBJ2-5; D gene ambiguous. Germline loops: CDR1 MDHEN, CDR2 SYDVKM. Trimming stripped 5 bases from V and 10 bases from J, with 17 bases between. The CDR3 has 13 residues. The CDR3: CASSQPYDFGQYF. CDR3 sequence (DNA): TGTGCCAGCAGTCAACCGTACGATTTTGGCCAGTACTTC.

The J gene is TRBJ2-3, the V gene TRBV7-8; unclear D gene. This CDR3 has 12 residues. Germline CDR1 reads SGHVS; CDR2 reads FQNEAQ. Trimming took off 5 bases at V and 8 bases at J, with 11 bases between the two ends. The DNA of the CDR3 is TGTGCCAGCAGCCCACAAACCTTTACGCAGTATTTT. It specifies CASSPQTFTQYF.

CDR3 protein: CASSLHQGNYEQYF. In nucleotides, the CDR3 is TGTGCCAGCAGCTTACATCAGGGGAACTACGAGCAGTACTTC. This chain connects TRBV7-9 to TRBJ2-7, with a possible D match to TRBD1 (6 bases). There are 14 residues in the CDR3. The V gene's germline CDR1 is SEHNR and CDR2 FQNEAQ (reference sequence). V was cut by 2 bases and J by 3 bases, with 11 bases left in between.

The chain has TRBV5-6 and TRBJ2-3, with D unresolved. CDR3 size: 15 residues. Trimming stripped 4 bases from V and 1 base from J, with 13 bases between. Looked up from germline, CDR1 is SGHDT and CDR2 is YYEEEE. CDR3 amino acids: CASSHGPAGTDTQYF. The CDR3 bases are TGTGCCAGCAGCCACGGACCGGCGGGCACAGATACGCAGTATTTT.

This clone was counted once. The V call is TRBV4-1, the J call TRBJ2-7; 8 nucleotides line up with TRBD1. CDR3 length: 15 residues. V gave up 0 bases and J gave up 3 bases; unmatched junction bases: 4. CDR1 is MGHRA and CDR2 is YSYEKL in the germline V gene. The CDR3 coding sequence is TGCGCCAGCAGCCAAGAGAAAGACAGGGGCTACGAGCAGTACTTC. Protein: CASSQEKDRGYEQYF.

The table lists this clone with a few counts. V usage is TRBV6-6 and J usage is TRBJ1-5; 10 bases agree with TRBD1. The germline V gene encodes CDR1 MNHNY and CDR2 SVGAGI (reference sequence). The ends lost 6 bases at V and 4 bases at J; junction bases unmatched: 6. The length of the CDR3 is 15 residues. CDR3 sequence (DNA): TGTGCCAGCAGGGGACAGGGGCGTCCTAATCAGCCCCAGCATTTT. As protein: CASRGQGRPNQPQHF.

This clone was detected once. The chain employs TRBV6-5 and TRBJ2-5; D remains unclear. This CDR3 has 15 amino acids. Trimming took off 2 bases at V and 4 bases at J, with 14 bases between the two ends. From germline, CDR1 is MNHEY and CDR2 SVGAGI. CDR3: CASSYQGPRRETQYF. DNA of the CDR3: TGTGCCAGCAGTTACCAAGGACCGCGGAGAGAGACCCAGTACTTC.

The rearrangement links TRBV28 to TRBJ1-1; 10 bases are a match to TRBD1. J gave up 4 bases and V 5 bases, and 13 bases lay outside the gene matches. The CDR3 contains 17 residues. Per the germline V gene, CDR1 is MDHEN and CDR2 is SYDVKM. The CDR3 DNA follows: TGTGCCAGCAGTCGGGGGGATAATGGGACAGGGGTCACTGAAGCTTTCTTT. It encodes CASSRGDNGTGVTEAFF.

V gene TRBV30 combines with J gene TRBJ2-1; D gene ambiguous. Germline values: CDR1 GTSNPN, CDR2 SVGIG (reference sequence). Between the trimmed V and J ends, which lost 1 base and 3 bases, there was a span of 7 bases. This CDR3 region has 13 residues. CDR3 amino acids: CAWSGPYYNEQFF. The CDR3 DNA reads TGTGCCTGGAGTGGTCCATACTACAATGAGCAGTTCTTC.